A selection of T cell receptor beta chains follows, all from one sample in a study of blood T cell repertoires in COVID-19. The repertoire was sequenced with immunoSEQ multiplex PCR; TCRdb's copy has only in-frame clones and lacks some. The table includes under 250,000 clones, around 86% detected once. Material: peripheral blood. All receptors derive from a woman aged 60-75 years who had recovered from COVID-19. The CDR3 runs from the conserved cysteine through the conserved F or W. D genes are given only for firm matches. Size values are once, few and many counts, or a class for expanded clones, and some rows have none.

v_gene	j_gene	d_gene	abundance	CDR3nt	CDR3aa
TRBV11-1	TRBJ2-3	TRBD2	-	TGTGCCAGCAGCTTAGTGGGCGGGGGGGCAGATACGCAGTATTTT	CASSLVGGGADTQYF
TRBV29-1	TRBJ1-1	-	-	TGCAGCGTTGGGGGAGAGACTGAAGCTTTCTTT	CSVGGETEAFF
TRBV27	TRBJ2-4	-	-	TGTGCCAGCAGTTTAATGGGAGACATTCAGTACTTC	CASSLMGDIQYF
TRBV18	TRBJ1-6	-	-	TGTGCCAGCTCACCAGGCCAGGGAAATTCACCCCTCCACTTT	CASSPGQGNSPLHF
TRBV7-2	TRBJ1-1	-	once	TGTGCCAGCAGCCGGCGGGGGCAGGGGACAATGAACACTGAAGCTTTCTTT	CASSRRGQGTMNTEAFF
TRBV4-2	TRBJ1-2	-	-	TGTGCCAGCAGCCAGCCCGGGGGGGGCAGGACTAACTATGGCTACACCTTC	CASSQPGGGRTNYGYTF
TRBV4-1	TRBJ2-7	TRBD1	-	TGCGCCAGCAGCCAAGCAGGGACAGGGACTTTTTACGAGCAGTACTTC	CASSQAGTGTFYEQYF
TRBV6-1	TRBJ1-1	-	-	TGTGCCAGCAGTCCGTGGGCCATACCTCCCACTGAAGCTTTCTTT	CASSPWAIPPTEAFF
TRBV5-8	TRBJ1-1	-	once	TGTGCCAGCAGCCCCATCCGGACTGGAGTCTCTGAAGCTTTCTTT	CASSPIRTGVSEAFF
TRBV4-1	TRBJ2-7	-	-	TGCGCCAGCAGCCTCCCCGGCAGGGTTGAGGAGCAGTACTTC	CASSLPGRVEEQYF
TRBV7-3	TRBJ2-7	TRBD1	once	TGTGCCAGCAGCTTAAGGGACAGGGGATATTTGGGGGAGCAGTACTTC	CASSLRDRGYLGEQYF
TRBV12-5	TRBJ1-3	TRBD1	-	TGTGCTAGTGGGCACGGGACAGGGGGCGGATTGTCGGGAAACACCATATATTTT	CASGHGTGGGLSGNTIYF
TRBV6-1	TRBJ1-5	-	-	TGTGCCAGCAGCGGAGGCCAGAACAATCAGCCCCAGCATTTT	CASSGGQNNQPQHF
TRBV6-4	TRBJ1-2	TRBD1	few	TGTGCCAGCAGTACACACAGGGGGTCTAACTATGGCTACACCTTC	CASSTHRGSNYGYTF
TRBV19	TRBJ2-5	TRBD2	-	TGTGCCAGTAGTCGGCAGACTAGCGGGCTCCAAGAGACCCAGTACTTC	CASSRQTSGLQETQYF
TRBV5-4	TRBJ2-2	-	-	TGTGCCAGCAGCTTGCTAGCGTCCCTCGACACCGGGGAGCTGTTTTTT	CASSLLASLDTGELFF
TRBV6-2/TRBV6-3	TRBJ1-1	-	-	TGTGCCAGCAGTTACATCCGGGGAGGGGTAGACACTGAAGCTTTCTTT	CASSYIRGGVDTEAFF